The clone carrying this T cell receptor (beta chain) was detected only a few times. Its target is not known. As the method for making TCR beta libraries, quantitative 5'-RACE with molecular barcodes was used. TCRdb redid the calling of the 5' RACE reads with MiXCR, one entry per CDR3 protein. The repertoire has approximately 140,000 distinct CDR3 sequences, approximately 17% of them found once; the top ten carry approximately 33%. The data are from a study of CD8 T cells in ankylosing spondylitis. The CDR3 is made up of 14 amino acids. V gave up 0 bases and J gave up 0 bases, with 5 bases separating them. Looked up from germline, CDR1 is LGHNA and CDR2 is YSLEER. Study-level findings and limits: CD8+ by phenotype, disease-linked clones were relatively rare in peripheral blood. Within ankylosing spondylitis blood, a TCR beta motif made up of roughly eight highly homologous variants appeared to be characteristic. Past research had described some motif variants in reactive arthritis synovial fluid and blood. According to the report, clones linked to the disease were significantly enriched in matched synovial fluid samples taken from ankylosing spondylitis patients.

Sequenced material: blood, either unsorted or a sorted T cell fraction (not recorded which). The gene calls are TRBV4-3 and TRBJ1-1; D is undetermined. The TCR was taken from a male donor with ankylosing spondylitis. CDR3 sequence (DNA): TGCGCCAGCAGCCAAGATTCAATGAACACTGAAGCTTTCTTT. This sequence encodes CASSQDSMNTEAFF.